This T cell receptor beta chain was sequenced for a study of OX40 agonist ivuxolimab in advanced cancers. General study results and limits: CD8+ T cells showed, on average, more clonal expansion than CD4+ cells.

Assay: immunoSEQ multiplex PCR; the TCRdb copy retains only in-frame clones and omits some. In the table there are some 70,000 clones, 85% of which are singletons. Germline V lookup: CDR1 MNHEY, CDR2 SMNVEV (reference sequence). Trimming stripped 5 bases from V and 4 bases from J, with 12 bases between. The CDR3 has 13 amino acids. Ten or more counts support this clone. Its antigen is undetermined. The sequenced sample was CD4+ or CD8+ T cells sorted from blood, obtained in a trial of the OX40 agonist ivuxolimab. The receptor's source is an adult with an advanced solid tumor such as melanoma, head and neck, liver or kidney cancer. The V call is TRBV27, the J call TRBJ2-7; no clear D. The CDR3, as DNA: TGTGCCAGCAGTCCGATTCCTAGGTACGAGCAGTACTTC. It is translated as CASSPIPRYEQYF.